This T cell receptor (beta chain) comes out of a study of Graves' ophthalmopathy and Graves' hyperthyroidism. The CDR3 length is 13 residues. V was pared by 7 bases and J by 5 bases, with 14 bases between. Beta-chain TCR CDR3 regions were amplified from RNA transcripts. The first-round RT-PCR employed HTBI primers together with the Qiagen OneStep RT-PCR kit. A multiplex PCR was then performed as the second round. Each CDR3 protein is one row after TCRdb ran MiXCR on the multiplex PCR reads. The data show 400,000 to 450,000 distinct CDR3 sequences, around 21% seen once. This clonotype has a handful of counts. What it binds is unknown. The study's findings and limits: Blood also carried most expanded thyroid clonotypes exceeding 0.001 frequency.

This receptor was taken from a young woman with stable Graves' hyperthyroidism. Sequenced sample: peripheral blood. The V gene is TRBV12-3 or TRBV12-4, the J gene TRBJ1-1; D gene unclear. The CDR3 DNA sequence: TGTGCCAGCAACTTACTTGGGAGGACTGAAGCTTTCTTT. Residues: CASNLLGRTEAFF.